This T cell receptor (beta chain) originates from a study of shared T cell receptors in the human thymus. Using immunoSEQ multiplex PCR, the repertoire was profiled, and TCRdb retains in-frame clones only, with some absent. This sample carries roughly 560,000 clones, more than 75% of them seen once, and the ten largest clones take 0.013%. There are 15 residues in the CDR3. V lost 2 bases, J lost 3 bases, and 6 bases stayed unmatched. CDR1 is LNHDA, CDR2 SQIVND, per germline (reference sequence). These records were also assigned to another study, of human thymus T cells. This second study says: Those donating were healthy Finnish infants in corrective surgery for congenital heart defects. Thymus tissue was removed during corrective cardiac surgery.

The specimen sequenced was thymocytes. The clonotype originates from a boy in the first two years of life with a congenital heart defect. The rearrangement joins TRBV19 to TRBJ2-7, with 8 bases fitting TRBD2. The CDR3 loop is CASSILSSGSYEQYF. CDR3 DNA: TGTGCCAGTAGTATACTCTCGAGCGGGAGCTACGAGCAGTACTTC.